The sequence of this T cell receptor beta chain was determined in a study of regulatory T cells in long-lasting Graves disease. General study results and limits: Patients with persistent disease shared around 2,700 public clonotypes, outpacing the roughly 950 shared by new patients.

To make TCR beta libraries, researchers used iRepertoire HTBI primers and Arm-PCR of CDR3 regions. From the multiplex PCR reads, TCRdb called clonotypes with MiXCR, one entry per CDR3 protein. This table has 580,000 or so distinct CDR3 sequences, roughly 16% appearing once. Time point defined: newly diagnosed GD, antithyroid drugs for less than 3 months. TCR sequences were obtained from RNA taken from PBMCs. An endocrinology department in Xi'an, China, supplied the patients. Germline V gene lookup returns CDR1 LNHDA and CDR2 SQIVND (reference sequence). This CDR3 has 12 amino acids. The V end lost 5 bases, the J end lost 6 bases, and 9 bases lay between the germline ends. The sample holds a few counts of this clonotype. The antigen is not known. The same specimen was also included in a second study, on T cells in Graves' hyperthyroidism and ophthalmopathy. As reported in that work: The HTBI primer set was used in a first-round RT-PCR of the TCR CDR3.

The material sequenced was peripheral blood mononuclear cells (PBMCs), taken at new diagnosis, from a patient treated with antithyroid drugs. This clonotype was obtained from a man aged 18 to 35 with Graves disease. The rearrangement links TRBV19 to TRBJ2-3; the D is unclear. The DNA for the CDR3 is TGTGCCAGTAGTTTTCGCCGGGATACGCAGTATTTT. Translating it yields CASSFRRDTQYF.